This passage covers 2 T cell receptor beta chains from one sample sequenced in a study of regulatory T cells in long-lasting Graves disease. The sample's time point: newly diagnosed GD, antithyroid drugs for less than 3 months. After RNA was extracted from PBMCs, the TCR library was made from it. Construction of TCR beta libraries relied on iRepertoire HTBI primers and on Arm-PCR targeting CDR3 regions. MiXCR, applied by TCRdb to the multiplex PCR reads, yields one record per CDR3 protein. The sample lists about 500,000 distinct CDR3 sequences; around 15% were seen once. This sample was shared with a second study, whose subject was T cells in Graves' hyperthyroidism and ophthalmopathy.

The sample here was peripheral blood mononuclear cells (PBMCs), taken at new diagnosis, from a patient treated with antithyroid drugs. These receptors came from a man aged 40-55 years with Graves disease.

This clonotype showed up many times. J is TRBJ2-1 and V is TRBV28; 12 nucleotides match TRBD2. Germline values: CDR1 MDHEN, CDR2 SYDVKM. The CDR3 covers 15 residues. J was trimmed by 5 bases and V by 6 bases; bases with no gene match: 5. CDR3 DNA sequence: TGTGCCAGCAGCCCGGGACTAGCGGGTGACAATGAGCAGTTCTTC. It encodes CASSPGLAGDNEQFF.

This clonotype was counted at least ten times. V gene TRBV13 combines with J gene TRBJ2-7; 7 bases are a match to TRBD2. The length of the CDR3 is 15 residues. Germline CDR1 is PRHDT and CDR2 is FYEKMQ (reference sequence). V lost 5 bases, J lost 2 bases, and 9 bases stayed unmatched. CDR3 sequence (DNA): TGTGCCAGCAGCCGATCGGGAGGCGTCCCCTACGAGCAGTACTTC. Translating gives CASSRSGGVPYEQYF.